Following are 20 T cell receptor beta chains from one sample sequenced in a study of response to subunit inactivated influenza vaccine. TCRdb reprocessed the RT-PCR reads via MiXCR and lists one record per CDR3 protein. The sample records roughly 460,000 distinct CDR3 sequences, roughly 9.7% being singletons. The starting material was PBMCs from blood, obtained about 40 days after vaccination. The receptors were gathered from a man in his forties or fifties who received an inactivated influenza vaccine.

The chain links TRBV18 to TRBJ2-7; the match to TRBD1 covers 7 bases. The CDR3 totals 15 residues. The trim removed 2 bases at V and 4 bases at J, leaving 8 bases unmatched. Germline CDR1 KGHSH, CDR2 LQKENI. The CDR3 here is CASSPSTGAWYEQYF. CDR3 nucleotide sequence: TGTGCCAGCTCACCATCTACAGGGGCGTGGTACGAGCAGTACTTC.

V usage is TRBV7-2 and J usage is TRBJ2-3; 10 positions agree with TRBD2. The CDR3 has 14 amino acids. J gave up 6 bases and V 4 bases, and 4 bases lay outside the gene matches. The germline CDR1 and CDR2 sequences are SGHTA and FQGNSA. CDR3 sequence reads: CASSSAGGPDTQYF. As DNA, the CDR3 is TGTGCCAGCAGCTCAGCGGGGGGGCCTGATACGCAGTATTTT.

This clonotype appeared a few times. The V gene is TRBV6-1, the J gene TRBJ2-3, with unresolved D. V gave up 3 bases and J gave up 1 base, with 5 bases separating them. Germline CDR1 MNHNS, CDR2 SASEGT. The CDR3 length is 13 residues. This CDR3 reads CASSDAGTDTQYF. The CDR3 nucleotides read TGTGCCAGCAGTGACGCGGGCACAGATACGCAGTATTTT.

At least ten counts were recorded for this clonotype. The chain uses TRBV7-2 and TRBJ2-7; no definite D call. V shed 6 bases and J shed 1 base, with 10 bases lying between them. Germline V gene lookup returns CDR1 SGHTA and CDR2 FQGNSA. The CDR3 length is 13 residues. CDR3 protein: CASRNIGSYEQYF. As DNA, the CDR3 is TGTGCCAGCAGGAATATAGGGTCCTACGAGCAGTACTTC.

V usage is TRBV24-1 and J usage is TRBJ2-1; D unclear. From germline, CDR1 is KGHDR and CDR2 SFDVKD. There are 15 residues in the CDR3. The V gene lost 3 bases and the J gene lost 7 bases, with 15 bases spanning the gap. The CDR3 coding sequence is TGTGCCACCAGTGATGTCAGGCCCCCGGGTAATGAGCAGTTCTTC. As protein: CATSDVRPPGNEQFF.

There are a few counts of this clonotype. Here the CDR3 DNA reads TGTGCTAGTGGTTTGGTAGGAGCGGGGGGCACAGATACGCAGTATTTT. Its translation: CASGLVGAGGTDTQYF. The chain carries TRBV12-5 and TRBJ2-3; 8 nucleotides line up with TRBD2. Germline V gene data show CDR1 as LGHNT and CDR2 as FRNRAP. Trimming took 0 bases from V and 1 from J; bases not matched to a gene: 3. CDR3 size: 16 residues.

Worth noting for this clonotype: A much larger clone lies one base from this, so it may be a read error. The chain carries TRBV24-1 and TRBJ2-3; unclear D gene. Deletions cut 0 bases from V and 2 bases from J, with 11 bases between. This CDR3 has 16 amino acids. Germline loops: CDR1 KGHDR, CDR2 SFDVKD. The CDR3 region has the DNA TGTGCCACCAGTGATTTGATGGCTCGGAACACAGATACGCAGTATTTT. It translates to CATSDLMARNTDTQYF.

This clonotype was detected only a few times. V and J are TRBV12-3 or TRBV12-4 and TRBJ2-5; the D gene could be TRBD1 or TRBD2 (5 bases each). V was pared by 5 bases and J by 5 bases, with 18 bases between. This CDR3 has 15 amino acids. This chain's CDR3 is CASSTGTPEGETQYF. For the CDR3, the DNA is TGTGCCAGCAGTACCGGGACCCCCGAGGGGGAGACCCAGTACTTC.

The rearrangement links TRBV4-2 to TRBJ1-6; D may be TRBD1 (6 bases). Trimming took 4 bases from V and 1 from J, leaving 29 bases between them. The CDR3 consists of 22 residues. Germline values: CDR1 LGHNA, CDR2 YNFKEQ. The CDR3 DNA follows: TGTGCCAGCAGCCTTCTTCTTGGCACCACAGGGAGGGAGAGATCCTATAATTCACCCCTCCACTTT. Its translation: CASSLLLGTTGRERSYNSPLHF.

This clonotype was seen only a few times. This chain links TRBV24-1 with TRBJ2-2, with D perhaps matching TRBD1 (6 bases). Trimming removed 5 bases at V and 7 bases at J, with 13 bases between. Germline V lookup: CDR1 KGHDR, CDR2 SFDVKD. The CDR3 totals 14 residues. CDR3 in amino acids: CATSVTGSNGELFF. CDR3 sequence (DNA): TGTGCCACCAGTGTCACAGGGAGTAACGGGGAGCTGTTTTTT.

The chain links TRBV5-6 to TRBJ2-1; a weak D match, TRBD2 (5 bases). V shed 2 bases and J shed 4 bases, with 25 bases lying between them. This CDR3 has 19 amino acids. Germline-derived CDR1 and CDR2 are SGHDT and YYEEEE. CDR3 protein: CASSLFLLVSGMGYNEQFF. For the CDR3, the DNA is TGTGCCAGCAGCTTATTTTTACTAGTTTCGGGGATGGGGTACAATGAGCAGTTCTTC.

This rearrangement joins TRBV4-3 to TRBJ1-5; no reliable D call. Trimming removed 0 bases from V and 4 bases from J, with 7 bases in between. Germline CDR1 reads LGHNA; CDR2 reads YSLEER. The CDR3 is made up of 14 amino acids. The CDR3 here is CASSQDRANQPQHF. The CDR3 region has the DNA TGCGCCAGCAGCCAAGATCGGGCGAATCAGCCCCAGCATTTT.

This chain links TRBV9 with TRBJ2-7; 9 nucleotides match TRBD1. The CDR3 spans 15 residues. V dropped 2 bases and J dropped 3; count of bases not matched to a gene: 6. CDR1 SGDLS and CDR2 YYNGEE come from the germline V gene. CDR3 sequence reads: CASSVHPGQGYEQYF. DNA for the CDR3: TGTGCCAGCAGCGTTCACCCGGGACAGGGCTACGAGCAGTACTTC.

The chain couples TRBV12-3 or TRBV12-4 to TRBJ2-7; D is possibly TRBD2 (5 bases). Between the trimmed V and J ends, which lost 1 base and 6 bases, there was a span of 10 bases. The CDR3 runs 13 residues. CDR3 in amino acids: CASSLGFGVEQYF. CDR3 coding DNA: TGTGCCAGCAGTTTAGGGTTCGGGGTCGAGCAGTACTTC.

The chain couples TRBV28 to TRBJ2-7, with TRBD2 as a possible D gene (5 bases). The CDR3 is made up of 12 amino acids. Germline lookup yields CDR1 MDHEN and CDR2 SYDVKM. V was shortened by 4 bases and J by 7 bases, with 11 bases between the two germline ends. The DNA of the CDR3 is TGTGCCAGCAGTTCCATGAGAGGGGAGCAGTACTTC. Translating gives CASSSMRGEQYF.

There are a few counts of this clonotype. The chain links TRBV11-2 to TRBJ2-5; possible D gene TRBD2, 6 bases. The germline V gene encodes CDR1 SGHAT and CDR2 FQNNGV. The CDR3 contains 15 residues. V lost 4 bases and J 1 base, leaving 13 bases between the germline ends. CDR3 protein: CASSSGRPPQETQYF. In DNA, the CDR3 is TGTGCCAGCAGCTCGGGGAGGCCCCCCCAAGAGACCCAGTACTTC.

There are many counts of this clonotype. The chain uses TRBV5-6 and TRBJ1-4, with D tentatively TRBD1 (5 bases). This CDR3 contains 14 residues. V lost 5 bases and J lost 5, with 13 bases in between. CDR1 and CDR2 from the germline V gene are SGHDT and YYEEEE. The CDR3 here is CASRRRDENEKLFF. The CDR3 DNA sequence: TGTGCCAGCAGGCGTCGGGACGAAAATGAAAAACTGTTTTTT.

This clonotype was seen a handful of times. V gene TRBV20-1 combines with J gene TRBJ2-5, with TRBD1 matching over 9 bases. This CDR3 spans 14 amino acids. With V trimmed by 3 bases and J by 5 bases, 7 bases remained unmatched. CDR1 and CDR2 from the germline V gene are DFQATT and SNEGSKA (reference sequence). The CDR3 nucleotides read TGCAGTGCTAGGGCGGGACAGGGTTTGGAGACCCAGTACTTC. Translation: CSARAGQGLETQYF.

The chain uses TRBV7-9 and TRBJ1-4, with no clear D. This CDR3 is 16 amino acids long. Looked up from germline, CDR1 is SEHNR and CDR2 is FQNEAQ (reference sequence). V shed 9 bases and J shed 4 bases, with 21 bases lying between them. The CDR3 bases are TGTGCCAGTAATGATTTTCCAGGAACTGATAATGAAAAACTGTTTTTT. Translation gives CASNDFPGTDNEKLFF.

This clonotype came up a few times. V and J are TRBV13 and TRBJ1-4; D is possibly TRBD1 (6 bases). This CDR3 contains 18 residues. CDR1 PRHDT and CDR2 FYEKMQ come from the germline V gene (reference sequence). Trimming shortened V by 4 bases and J by 3 bases, and 21 bases separated the two germline ends. The DNA of the CDR3 is TGTGCCAGCAGCTCGGGGACATCTTTTAAGACGGCTAATGAAAAACTGTTTTTT. Translating gives CASSSGTSFKTANEKLFF.